The 8 T cell receptor beta chains below all came from one sample that was sequenced in a study of blood T cell repertoires in COVID-19. Sequencing was performed with immunoSEQ multiplex PCR; in TCRdb, only in-frame clones are kept and a portion is missing. Of 200,000 or so clones in the sample, about nine tenths were seen once. The sequencing input was PBMCs or T cells enriched from blood (not recorded which). These receptors came from a woman aged 40 to 50 with acute COVID-19.

In DNA form, the CDR3 reads TGTGCCAGCAGCTCCCGCTTGACAGGGGGGTTAAACACTGAAGCTTTCTTT. Amino acids: CASSSRLTGGLNTEAFF. The rearrangement links TRBV13 to TRBJ1-1; TRBD1 matches at 9 bases. This CDR3 contains 17 residues. After removal of 4 bases from V and 2 bases from J, the junction contained 11 bases not matched to a gene. The V gene's germline CDR1 is PRHDT and CDR2 FYEKMQ (reference sequence).

A few counts support this clone. This chain links TRBV3-1 (or the pseudogene TRBV3-2) with TRBJ2-7; D ambiguous. Germline values: CDR1 LGHDT, CDR2 YNNKEL (reference sequence). CDR3 length: 14 residues. V lost 4 bases and J 1 base, leaving 11 bases between the germline ends. The CDR3 DNA reads TGTGCCAGCAGCCCACGTTTGACATCCTACGAGCAGTACTTC. Protein: CASSPRLTSYEQYF.

V is TRBV29-1 and J is TRBJ1-1, with a possible D match to TRBD1 (6 bases). This CDR3 spans 18 amino acids. Per germline, CDR1 SQVTM and CDR2 ANQGSEA. Trimming left V 0 bases short and J 0 bases short, with 20 bases between. CDR3 region: CSVEDRPTGHSMNTEAFF. CDR3 bases: TGCAGCGTTGAAGATCGGCCGACGGGACATAGCATGAACACTGAAGCTTTCTTT.

The rearrangement joins TRBV19 to TRBJ2-2, with D possibly matching TRBD1 (6 bases). This CDR3 is 15 amino acids long. Trimming shortened V by 7 bases and J by 3 bases, and 15 bases separated the two germline ends. Looked up from germline, CDR1 is LNHDA and CDR2 is SQIVND (reference sequence). This CDR3 is CASKIGRGDTGELFF. The CDR3 bases are TGTGCCAGTAAAATCGGCAGGGGCGACACCGGGGAGCTGTTTTTT.

This chain links TRBV10-3 with TRBJ2-2; maybe TRBD1 (6 bases). CDR3 size: 15 residues. Germline V gene sequence: CDR1 ENHRY, CDR2 SYGVKD. V lost 6 bases and J lost 0, with 11 bases in between. Written as DNA, the CDR3 is TGTGCCATCAGGGACAGACAGTCGAACACCGGGGAGCTGTTTTTT. Translation gives CAIRDRQSNTGELFF.

The chain employs TRBV30 and TRBJ1-4, with D tentatively TRBD1 (5 bases). The V gene lost 3 bases and the J gene lost 0 bases, with 20 bases spanning the gap. The CDR3 totals 18 residues. Germline V CDR1 and CDR2: GTSNPN, SVGIG (reference sequence). DNA of the CDR3: TGTGCCTGGAGCCGGAGGGACTGCCGAACCGCAACTAATGAAAAACTGTTTTTT. This codes for CAWSRRDCRTATNEKLFF. Complete variable domain (other parts from reference TRBV30 and TRBJ1-4): SQTIHQWPATLVQPVGSPLSLECTVEGTSNPNLYWYRQAAGRGLQLLFYSVGIGQISSEVPQNLSASRPQDRQFILSSKKLLLSDSGFYLCAWSRRDCRTATNEKLFFGSGTQLSVL.

The chain links TRBV10-1 to TRBJ2-3; 7 nucleotides agree with TRBD1. CDR3 length: 17 amino acids. Germline trimming cut 4 bases from V and 0 bases from J; bases unmatched to any gene: 10. CDR1 is WNHNN, CDR2 SYGVQD, per germline (reference sequence). The CDR3 reads CASSVGTETSSTDTQYF. The DNA of the CDR3 is TGCGCCAGCAGTGTAGGGACAGAAACCTCTAGCACAGATACGCAGTATTTT.

The V and J genes are TRBV11-2 and TRBJ1-1, with 7 bases aligning to TRBD1. The V and J ends lost 1 base and 7 bases, in that order; junction bases with no gene match: 15. CDR1 SGHAT and CDR2 FQNNGV come from the germline V gene. CDR3 length equals 17 residues. The CDR3 loop is CASSLVMDRSRGVEAFF. As DNA, the CDR3 is TGTGCCAGCAGCTTAGTGATGGACAGGTCAAGGGGCGTTGAAGCTTTCTTT.